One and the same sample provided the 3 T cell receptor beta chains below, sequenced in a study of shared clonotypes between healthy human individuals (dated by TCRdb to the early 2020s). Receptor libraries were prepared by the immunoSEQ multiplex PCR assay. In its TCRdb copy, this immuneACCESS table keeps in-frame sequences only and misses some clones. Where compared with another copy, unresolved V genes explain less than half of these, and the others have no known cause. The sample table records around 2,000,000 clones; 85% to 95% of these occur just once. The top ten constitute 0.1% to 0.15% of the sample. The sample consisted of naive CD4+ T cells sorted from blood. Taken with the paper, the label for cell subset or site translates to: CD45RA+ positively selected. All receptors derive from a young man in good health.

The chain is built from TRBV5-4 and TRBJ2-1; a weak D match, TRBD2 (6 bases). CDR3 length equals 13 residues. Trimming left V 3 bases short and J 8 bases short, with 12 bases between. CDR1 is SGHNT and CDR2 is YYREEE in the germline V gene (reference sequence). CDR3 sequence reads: CASSSRRGYEQFF. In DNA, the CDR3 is TGTGCCAGCAGCTCGAGGCGGGGTTATGAGCAGTTCTTC.

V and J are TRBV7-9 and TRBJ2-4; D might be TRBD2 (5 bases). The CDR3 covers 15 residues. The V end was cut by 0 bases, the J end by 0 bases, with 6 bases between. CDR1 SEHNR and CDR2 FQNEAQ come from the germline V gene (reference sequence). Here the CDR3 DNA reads TGTGCCAGCAGCTTAGCGGGAGAAGCCAAAAACATTCAGTACTTC. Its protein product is CASSLAGEAKNIQYF.

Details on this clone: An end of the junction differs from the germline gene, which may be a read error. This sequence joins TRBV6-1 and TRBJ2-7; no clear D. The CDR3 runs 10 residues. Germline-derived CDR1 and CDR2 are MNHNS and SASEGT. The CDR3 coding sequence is TGTGCCAGCAGCGAAGGCGTGCAGTACTTC. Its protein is CASSEGVQYF.